These T cell receptor beta chains were read from a single sample in a study of T cell repertoires in cytomegalovirus infection. MiXCR was run by TCRdb on the reads, yielding one entry per CDR3 protein. The repertoire holds about 160,000 distinct CDR3 sequences, with less than 25% as singletons. The antigens for these receptors are not known. The specimen was CD8+ T cells from cultured PBMCs, collected from culture after CMV antigen stimulation. These receptors all stem from a human donor in good health (CMV status not recorded). Some clones in this sample may be carry-over from other donors' samples. Both conserved end residues are part of each CDR3. The order of the fields is CDR3 length, J gene, clone size, V gene, D gene, CDR3 DNA, CDR3 protein. The D gene is left open where the match is weak. A row's size may be missing; if present it is once, few, many or a size class.

14 | TRBJ1-5 | few | TRBV28 | TRBD1 | TGTGCCAGCAGTTTAAGGGACAGTTATCAGCCCCAGCATTTT | CASSLRDSYQPQHF
17 | TRBJ1-4 | many | TRBV27 | NA | TGTGCCAGCAGTCCCTTTCCCCCTCGGGTCGGGGAGGAAAAACTGTTTTTT | CASSPFPPRVGEEKLFF
16 | TRBJ1-5 | NA | TRBV6-2/TRBV6-3 | NA | TGTGCCAGCAGTTCCTACATGGGCCACACAAATCAGCCCCAGCATTTT | CASSSYMGHTNQPQHF
11 | TRBJ2-1 | few | TRBV25-1 | NA | TGTGCCAGCAGTCCCTACAATGAGCAGTTCTTC | CASSPYNEQFF
15 | TRBJ2-7 | NA | TRBV12-3/TRBV12-4 | NA | TGTGCCAGCAGTGCGTACGGGACACCTTCTGGTGAGCAGTACTTC | CASSAYGTPSGEQYF
15 | TRBJ1-3 | NA | TRBV7-9 | NA | TGTGCCAGCAGGGATCAGGGATACTCTGGAAACACCATATATTTT | CASRDQGYSGNTIYF
15 | TRBJ1-1 | few | TRBV13 | TRBD1 | TGTGCCAGCAGTTCGCCCGGGACAGGGGGGCGAGAAGCTTTCTTT | CASSSPGTGGREAFF
14 | TRBJ1-3 | NA | TRBV7-8 | NA | TGTGCCAGCAGCTTAGCCGGGGCTGGAAACACCATATATTTT | CASSLAGAGNTIYF
16 | TRBJ2-2 | few | TRBV6-2/TRBV6-3 | TRBD2 | TGTGCCAGCAGTTACCCTGCGGGGGGATACACCGGGGAGCTGTTTTTT | CASSYPAGGYTGELFF
14 | TRBJ2-7 | NA | TRBV6-5 | TRBD1 | TGTGCCAGCACCCCGGGACAGCGTCCCTACGAGCAGTACTTC | CASTPGQRPYEQYF
15 | TRBJ2-7 | few | TRBV7-2 | NA | TGTGCCAGCAGCGGCTTTGGGCCCGGGGCCCTCGAGCAGTACTTC | CASSGFGPGALEQYF
13 | TRBJ2-7 | NA | TRBV10-3 | NA | TGTGCCATCAGTCCCCCCTTCTCCTACGAGCAGTACTTC | CAISPPFSYEQYF
14 | TRBJ2-7 | NA | TRBV10-1 | NA | TGCGCCAGCAGTGAGCACGAACAGGGATACGAGCAGTACTTC | CASSEHEQGYEQYF
17 | TRBJ1-5 | NA | TRBV10-3 | TRBD1 | TGTGCCATCAGTGAAGCCAGGACAGGGGGCATGTGGCAGCCCCAGCATTTT | CAISEARTGGMWQPQHF
14 | TRBJ2-1 | few | TRBV7-2 | TRBD2 | TGTGCCAGCAGCTCCCCTAATGGACTAGCGGACAGGTTCTTC | CASSSPNGLADRFF
15 | TRBJ1-2 | many | TRBV7-2 | NA | TGTGCCAGCAGCCTTTCTCAACAGACATTCTATGGCTACACCTTC | CASSLSQQTFYGYTF
12 | TRBJ2-7 | few | TRBV29-1 | NA | TGCAGCGTTGAAGATGAGGGCAGCGAGCAGTACTTC | CSVEDEGSEQYF
14 | TRBJ2-7 | NA | TRBV7-9 | NA | TGTGCCAGCAGCTTAGGGCAGGGACTCAACGAGCAGTACTTC | CASSLGQGLNEQYF
15 | TRBJ2-7 | NA | TRBV7-8 | NA | TGTGCCAGCAGCTTAGAGGCAGGGCGAACCTACGAGCAGTACTTC | CASSLEAGRTYEQYF
12 | TRBJ2-1 | NA | TRBV5-6 | NA | TGTGCCAGCACTTCACAGGGCAATGAGCAGTTCTTC | CASTSQGNEQFF
16 | TRBJ1-4 | NA | TRBV12-3/TRBV12-4 | TRBD1 | TGTGCCAGCAGTTGGGGACAGGGCTTCACTAATGAAAAACTGTTTTTT | CASSWGQGFTNEKLFF
13 | TRBJ1-2 | NA | TRBV7-2 | NA | TGTGCCAGCAGCTCTGACAGGTACTATGGCTACACCTTC | CASSSDRYYGYTF
14 | TRBJ1-1 | few | TRBV7-8 | NA | TGTGCCAGCAGCTTAAGACGGATGAACACTGAAGCTTTCTTT | CASSLRRMNTEAFF
15 | TRBJ1-1 | few | TRBV19 | TRBD1 | TGTGCCAGTAGCCGGGACAGGGGTTTGAACACTGAAGCTTTCTTT | CASSRDRGLNTEAFF
16 | TRBJ1-5 | few | TRBV7-8 | NA | TGTGCCAGCAGCGGGACGTTGTCCCATAGCAATCAGCCCCAGCATTTT | CASSGTLSHSNQPQHF
14 | TRBJ2-7 | NA | TRBV7-8 | TRBD1 | TGTGCCAGCAGCCATCGGACAGGGAACTACGAGCAGTACTTC | CASSHRTGNYEQYF
13 | TRBJ2-3 | few | TRBV7-2 | NA | TGTGCCAGCAGCTTCTTGAGCACAGATACGCAGTATTTT | CASSFLSTDTQYF
11 | TRBJ2-1 | few | TRBV7-9 | NA | TGTGCCAGCAGCCCCACTCTAGATCAGTTCTTC | CASSPTLDQFF
15 | TRBJ2-4 | NA | TRBV9 | NA | TGTGCCAGCAGCGATGGGCCGGCCGAGGGCAACATTCAGTACTTC | CASSDGPAEGNIQYF
14 | TRBJ2-5 | few | TRBV7-2 | NA | TGTGCCAGCAGCTTAGTCGGGTTCCGGGAGACCCAGTACTTC | CASSLVGFRETQYF
15 | TRBJ1-2 | few | TRBV6-2/TRBV6-3 | NA | TGTGCCAGCAGTTACTTGCGACAGTCTAACTATGGCTACACCTTC | CASSYLRQSNYGYTF
13 | TRBJ1-3 | NA | TRBV4-1 | NA | TGCGCCAGCAGCCCGGGCGGGGGAAACACCATATATTTT | CASSPGGGNTIYF
15 | TRBJ1-2 | few | TRBV15 | NA | TGTGCCACCAGCAGAGAGAGGGGGTCTGACTATGGCTACACCTTC | CATSRERGSDYGYTF
14 | TRBJ1-1 | few | TRBV6-1 | NA | TGTGCCAGCAGTGAAGATGGGAGCCTCACTGAAGCTTTCTTT | CASSEDGSLTEAFF
19 | TRBJ2-1 | few | TRBV7-3 | TRBD2 | TGTGCCAGCAGCTTAAATCCAAAACGGGGGGAAAGCTCCTACAATGAGCAGTTCTTC | CASSLNPKRGESSYNEQFF
16 | TRBJ1-2 | few | TRBV6-6 | NA | TGTGCCAGCAGACCTGCTTCGATGGGGGCCCCATATGGCTACACCTTC | CASRPASMGAPYGYTF
15 | TRBJ1-3 | NA | TRBV19 | NA | TGTGCCAGTACCCCACCGGACGGGGGGTGGAACACCATATATTTT | CASTPPDGGWNTIYF
15 | TRBJ2-1 | NA | TRBV5-1 | NA | TGCGCCAGCAGCTTTTTAAGGGGGACGGGGAATGAGCAGTTCTTC | CASSFLRGTGNEQFF
14 | TRBJ2-3 | NA | TRBV12-3/TRBV12-4 | NA | TGTGCCAGCAGTACCGCATATAGGCCAGATACGCAGTATTTT | CASSTAYRPDTQYF
16 | TRBJ1-3 | NA | TRBV2 | TRBD1 | TGTGCCAGCAGTTCCGGGACAGGGTTCAGTGGAAACACCATATATTTT | CASSSGTGFSGNTIYF
16 | TRBJ1-1 | NA | TRBV4-1 | TRBD1 | TGCGCCAGCAGCCAAGAAAGGGACAGGGGGCTTACTGAAGCTTTCTTT | CASSQERDRGLTEAFF
14 | TRBJ2-7 | NA | TRBV7-6 | NA | TGTGCCAGCAGCTTAGTTTCGGAGGCCTACGAGCAGTACTTC | CASSLVSEAYEQYF
16 | TRBJ1-5 | few | TRBV7-8 | NA | TGTGCCAGCAGCTTAGGTCGGGGGACCATCCATCAGCCCCAGCATTTT | CASSLGRGTIHQPQHF
18 | TRBJ1-1 | few | TRBV7-8 | TRBD1 | TGTGCCAGCAGCCTGTCAGGACAGGGGACCATCATGAACACTGAAGCTTTCTTT | CASSLSGQGTIMNTEAFF
11 | TRBJ2-2 | few | TRBV27 | NA | TGTGCCAGCAGCACAACCGGGGAGCTGTTTTTT | CASSTTGELFF
15 | TRBJ2-7 | NA | TRBV7-9 | NA | TGTGCCAGCAGCTTAGTATCCGGGGGCTTCAACGAGCAGTACTTC | CASSLVSGGFNEQYF
12 | TRBJ2-7 | NA | TRBV7-2 | NA | TGTGCCAGCAGCCTATCCCGCTACGAGCAGTACTTC | CASSLSRYEQYF
16 | TRBJ1-1 | many | TRBV7-2 | TRBD1 | TGTGCCAGCAGCTTAAGTAGGGGGCGAGCGAACACTGAAGCTTTCTTT | CASSLSRGRANTEAFF
15 | TRBJ1-1 | few | TRBV27 | TRBD1 | TGTGCCAGCAGTTTAGGATCAGGGGGTAGAACTGAAGCTTTCTTT | CASSLGSGGRTEAFF
16 | TRBJ2-1 | NA | TRBV27 | NA | TGTGCCAGCAGTTTCCAACAACCCTACACCTACAATGAGCAGTTCTTC | CASSFQQPYTYNEQFF
14 | TRBJ2-5 | few | TRBV12-3/TRBV12-4 | TRBD1 | TGTGCCAGCAGGGGGACAGGACGCCAAGAGACCCAGTACTTC | CASRGTGRQETQYF
17 | TRBJ2-7 | few | TRBV10-3 | TRBD1 | TGTGCCATCAGTGAGTCGACTCTGGGGGCAGGGGGCTACGAGCAGTACTTC | CAISESTLGAGGYEQYF
16 | TRBJ2-7 | NA | TRBV6-1 | NA | TGTGCCAGCAGTGAAGCGGGGGGGGCCGCTTACTACGAGCAGTACTTC | CASSEAGGAAYYEQYF
14 | TRBJ2-7 | NA | TRBV7-9 | TRBD1 | TGTGCCAGCAGCTTACTGACAGGGACCCACGAGCAGTACTTC | CASSLLTGTHEQYF
17 | TRBJ1-4 | few | TRBV7-2 | NA | TGTGCCAGCAGCTACAAACAGGGAATGGCAACTAATGAAAAACTGTTTTTT | CASSYKQGMATNEKLFF
11 | TRBJ2-7 | few | TRBV4-1 | NA | TGCGCCAGCAGCCGAGGGGACGAGCAGTACTTC | CASSRGDEQYF
20 | TRBJ2-3 | NA | TRBV24-1 | TRBD2 | TGTGCCACCAGTGAAACCGGGACTAGTCCGCACCGGGGGTCCACAGATACGCAGTATTTT | CATSETGTSPHRGSTDTQYF